The 7 T cell receptor beta chains listed next were all sequenced from one sample in a study of blood T cell repertoires in COVID-19. The protocol was immunoSEQ multiplex PCR, while the TCRdb copy is restricted to in-frame clones and leaves out a portion. The sample has roughly 150,000 clones, 70% to 90% seen once. The sequenced sample consisted of PBMCs or T cells enriched from blood (not recorded which). Receptor source: a man aged 45-65 years who had recovered from COVID-19.

The chain carries TRBV18 and TRBJ1-6; 7 nucleotides match TRBD1. V lost 3 bases and J lost 6; bases outside the gene matches: 11. CDR1 is KGHSH, CDR2 LQKENI, per germline. The CDR3 totals 17 residues. The CDR3 sequence: CASSPSQGRMGNSPLHF. The CDR3 bases are TGTGCCAGCTCACCTTCACAGGGGAGGATGGGTAATTCACCCCTCCACTTT. Full variable domain (missing parts from reference TRBV18 and TRBJ1-6): NAGVMQNPRHLVRRRGQEARLRCSPMKGHSHVYWYRQLPEEGLKFMVYLQKENIIDESGMPKERFSAEFPKEGPSILRIQQVVRGDSAAYFCASSPSQGRMGNSPLHFGNGTRLTVT.

The CDR3 DNA reads TGTGCCAGCAGCTCCCCGGGACAGGGTGCGGACAATGAGCAGTTCTTC. It codes for CASSSPGQGADNEQFF. The rearrangement links TRBV7-3 to TRBJ2-1, with 9 positions matching TRBD1. With 4 bases clipped from V and 5 bases from J, the junction kept 9 bases outside the gene matches. Looked up from germline, CDR1 is SGHTA and CDR2 is FQGTGA. The CDR3 runs to 16 residues.

The genes are TRBV18 and TRBJ2-1; a possible D gene is TRBD2 (5 bases). Germline loops: CDR1 KGHSH, CDR2 LQKENI. The CDR3 is 13 residues long. V lost 3 bases and J lost 7, with 10 bases in between. The CDR3 is CASSPDLENEQFF. DNA for the CDR3: TGTGCCAGCTCACCGGACTTGGAGAATGAGCAGTTCTTC.

V and J are TRBV19 and TRBJ1-1, with 8 bases that match TRBD1. The germline gives CDR1 LNHDA, CDR2 SQIVND (reference sequence). The CDR3 is 15 residues long. Trimming took 5 bases from V and 5 from J; bases not matched to a gene: 10. The CDR3 sequence is CASSPSWTGRTEAFF. The CDR3 bases are TGTGCCAGTAGTCCCTCCTGGACAGGGAGGACTGAAGCTTTCTTT.

The rearrangement joins TRBV7-2 to TRBJ2-4; no clear D gene. With 2 bases removed from V and 1 base from J, the gap between germline ends came to 9 bases. There are 15 residues in the CDR3. The germline V gene has CDR1 SGHTA and CDR2 FQGNSA. The DNA of the CDR3 is TGTGCCAGCAGCTTAAACAGAGAGGCCAAAAACATTCAGTACTTC. Protein: CASSLNREAKNIQYF.

This sequence joins TRBV5-1 and TRBJ1-2; weak D call: TRBD1 (5 bases). CDR1 is SGHRS and CDR2 is YFSETQ in the germline V gene. Trimming stripped 0 bases from V and 6 bases from J, with 15 bases between. The CDR3 totals 15 residues. This CDR3 reads CASSLAPGGGDGYTF. DNA of the CDR3: TGCGCCAGCAGCTTGGCCCCGGGGGGAGGGGATGGCTACACCTTC.

The chain uses TRBV19 and TRBJ1-4; 9 bases are a match to TRBD1. The V gene's germline CDR1 is LNHDA and CDR2 SQIVND (reference sequence). CDR3 size: 14 residues. V was clipped by 8 bases and J by 8 bases; unmatched bases: 9. The CDR3 region has the DNA TGTGCCAGTGAGCCGGGACAGGGACCCGAAAAACTGTTTTTT. Translating gives CASEPGQGPEKLFF. The full variable domain, rest sourced from reference TRBV19 and TRBJ1-4, is DGGITQSPKYLFRKEGQNVTLSCEQNLNHDAMYWYRQDPGQGLRLIYYSQIVNDFQKGDIAEGYSVSREKKESFPLTVTSAQKNPTAFYLCASEPGQGPEKLFFGSGTQLSVL.